This T cell receptor (beta chain) was sequenced in a study of T cell responses to AZD1222 COVID-19 vaccine. TCRdb keeps only in-frame clones here, not all; method: immunoSEQ multiplex PCR. This sample has 150,000 to 200,000 clones, with 94% found just once. Turning to this clone: Antigen unknown.

Whole-study findings and limits: The sample set comprised mostly white British donors with more females, and clonal diversity was possibly underestimated. None of the repertoires were sampled until the peak T cell response had passed. Spike-wide coverage was observed for vaccine-associated CD4 TCRs, with dominant responses at 160-218 and 743-854. Baseline serology detected seropositivity in only a handful of AZD1222 recipients.

Sequencing used peripheral blood, obtained on day 0 of AZD1222 vaccination. The TCR sequence derives from an adult in good health.

CDR3 DNA: TGTGCCAGCAGCCATCGGTTACGTACGGGGGAGACCCAGTACTTC. As protein: CASSHRLRTGETQYF. The rearrangement links TRBV3-1 (or the pseudogene TRBV3-2) to TRBJ2-5, with D possibly being TRBD2 (5 bases). This CDR3 has 15 residues. The germline V gene has CDR1 LGHDT and CDR2 YNNKEL (reference sequence). Trimming pared 3 bases from V and 5 bases from J, leaving 16 bases between.